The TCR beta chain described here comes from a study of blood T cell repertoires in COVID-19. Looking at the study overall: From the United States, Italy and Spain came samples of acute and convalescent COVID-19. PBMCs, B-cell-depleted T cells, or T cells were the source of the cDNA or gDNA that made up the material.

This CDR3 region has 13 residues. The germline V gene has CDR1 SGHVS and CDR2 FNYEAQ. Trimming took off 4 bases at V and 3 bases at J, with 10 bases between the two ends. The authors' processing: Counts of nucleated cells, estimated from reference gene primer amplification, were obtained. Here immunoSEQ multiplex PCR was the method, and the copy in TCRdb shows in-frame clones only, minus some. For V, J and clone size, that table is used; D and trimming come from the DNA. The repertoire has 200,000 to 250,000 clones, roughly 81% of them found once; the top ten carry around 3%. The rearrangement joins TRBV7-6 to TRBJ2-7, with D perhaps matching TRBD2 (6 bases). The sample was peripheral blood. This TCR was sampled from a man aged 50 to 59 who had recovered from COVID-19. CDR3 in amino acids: CASSWDLSYEQYF. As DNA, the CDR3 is TGTGCCAGCAGCTGGGACTTAAGCTACGAGCAGTACTTC.